This record concerns one T cell receptor (beta chain) sequence. This specimen comes from a study of memory CD4+ T cells and cytomegalovirus serostatus. The data were produced by immunoSEQ multiplex PCR, yet TCRdb's version contains in-frame clones alone and is incomplete. The sample includes about 64,000 clones, approximately 77% of them seen just once. The CDR3 consists of 14 residues. Between the trimmed V and J ends, which lost 2 bases and 5 bases, there was a span of 12 bases. Germline CDR1 and CDR2: LNHDA and SQIVND (reference sequence). Single viable CD3+CD4+CD8-CD45RO+ cells were sorted as the memory CD4+ T cells.

This receptor was obtained from an adult in good health and CMV-seronegative. Sequencing was performed on memory CD4+ T cells from blood. The rearrangement uses TRBV19 and TRBJ1-1, with D possibly being TRBD1 (5 bases). The CDR3 sequence is CASSIRGVRTEAFF. The CDR3 bases are TGTGCCAGTAGTATACGGGGGGTTAGGACTGAAGCTTTCTTT.